This TCR beta chain came from a study of beta chain features in type 1 diabetes. The CDR3 length is 12 residues. Germline V lookup: CDR1 SGHRS, CDR2 YFSETQ. Trimming cost V 3 bases and J 7 bases, with 10 bases left between them. Study-level findings and limits: More deletions and fewer insertions at VDJ junctions were found in patients with type 1 diabetes. Type 1 diabetes patients had moderately but significantly shorter TCRB CDR3s in all four CD4+ subsets. In these data, an HLA type influence on TCRB rearrangement remained unresolved.

This clone was counted between two and nine times. The antigen remains unidentified. The sequenced template was cDNA made from the entire isolated RNA. Data came from immunoSEQ multiplex PCR; TCRdb stores just in-frame clones and leaves some out. The table has 600,000 to 700,000 clones, roughly 13% seen once. Sequencing was done on a sample of naive CD4+ T cells from blood. The chain links TRBV5-1 to TRBJ1-2, with a possible D match to TRBD1 (6 bases). This clonotype was obtained from a man in his late teens or twenties with type 1 diabetes. The CDR3 nucleotides read TGCGCCAGCAGCTCCTCGGGGGCTGGCTACACCTTC. The encoded protein is CASSSSGAGYTF.